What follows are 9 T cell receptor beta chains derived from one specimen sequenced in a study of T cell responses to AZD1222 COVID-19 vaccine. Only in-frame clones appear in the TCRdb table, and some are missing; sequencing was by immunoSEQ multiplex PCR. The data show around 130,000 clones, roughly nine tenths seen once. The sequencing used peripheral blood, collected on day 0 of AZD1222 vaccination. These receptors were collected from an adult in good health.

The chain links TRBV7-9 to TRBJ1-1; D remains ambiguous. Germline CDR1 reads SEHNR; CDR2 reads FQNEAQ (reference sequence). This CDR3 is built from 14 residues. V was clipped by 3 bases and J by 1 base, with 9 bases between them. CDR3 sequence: CASSLPGWNTEAFF. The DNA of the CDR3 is TGTGCCAGCAGCTTGCCTGGCTGGAACACTGAAGCTTTCTTT.

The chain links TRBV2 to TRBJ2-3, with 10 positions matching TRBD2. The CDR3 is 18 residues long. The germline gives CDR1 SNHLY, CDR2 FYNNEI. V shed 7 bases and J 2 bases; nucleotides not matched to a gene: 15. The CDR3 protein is CASMTPSGGLYYTDTQYF. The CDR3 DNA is TGTGCCAGCATGACCCCTAGCGGGGGCCTTTACTACACAGATACGCAGTATTTT.

CDR3 nucleotide sequence: TGTGCCAGCAGCCTCCGGACTAGCGGACGGGGAGATACGCAGTATTTT. Its protein is CASSLRTSGRGDTQYF. The genes are TRBV3-1 (or the pseudogene TRBV3-2) and TRBJ2-3; 10 positions agree with TRBD2. The ends lost 4 bases at V and 5 bases at J; junction bases unmatched: 9. Germline V lookup: CDR1 LGHDT, CDR2 YNNKEL (reference sequence). The CDR3 contains 16 residues.

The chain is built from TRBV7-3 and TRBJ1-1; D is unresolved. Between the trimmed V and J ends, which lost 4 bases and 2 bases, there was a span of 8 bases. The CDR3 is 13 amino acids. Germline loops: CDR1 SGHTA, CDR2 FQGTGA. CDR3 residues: CASSWSGNTEAFF. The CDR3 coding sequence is TGTGCCAGCAGCTGGTCCGGAAACACTGAAGCTTTCTTT.

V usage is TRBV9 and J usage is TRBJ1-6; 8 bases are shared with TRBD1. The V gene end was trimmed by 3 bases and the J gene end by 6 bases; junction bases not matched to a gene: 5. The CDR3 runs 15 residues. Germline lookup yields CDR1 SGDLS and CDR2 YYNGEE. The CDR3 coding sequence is TGTGCCAGCAGCGGGGGACAGGTTCCTAATTCACCCCTCCACTTT. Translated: CASSGGQVPNSPLHF.

The CDR3 region has the DNA TGTGCCAGCAGCTTAGTTATCTCGGGAGCTAATGAAAAACTGTTTTTT. Translating it yields CASSLVISGANEKLFF. The chain joins TRBV7-8 to TRBJ1-4; D is unresolved. The CDR3 length is 16 residues. V lost 1 base to trimming and J lost 3 bases, with 12 bases between them. Germline assignment: CDR1 SGHVS and CDR2 FQNEAQ.

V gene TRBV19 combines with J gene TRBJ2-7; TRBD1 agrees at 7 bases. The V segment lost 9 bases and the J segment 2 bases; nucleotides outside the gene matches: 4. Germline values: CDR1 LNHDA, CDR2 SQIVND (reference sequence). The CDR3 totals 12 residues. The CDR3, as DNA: TGTGCCAGCTCGGGACAGCCCTACGAGCAGTACTTC. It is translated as CASSGQPYEQYF.

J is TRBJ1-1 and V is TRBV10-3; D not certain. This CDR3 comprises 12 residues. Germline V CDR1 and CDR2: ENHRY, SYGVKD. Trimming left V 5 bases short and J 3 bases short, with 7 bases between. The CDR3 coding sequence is TGTGCCATCAGTTCCCGGGACACTGAAGCTTTCTTT. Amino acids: CAISSRDTEAFF.

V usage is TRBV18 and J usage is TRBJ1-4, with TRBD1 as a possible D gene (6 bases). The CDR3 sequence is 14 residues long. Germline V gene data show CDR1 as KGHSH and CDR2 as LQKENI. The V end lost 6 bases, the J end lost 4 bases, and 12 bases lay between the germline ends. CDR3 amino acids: CASSNQQGNEKLFF. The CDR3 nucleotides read TGTGCCAGCTCTAACCAACAGGGTAATGAAAAACTGTTTTTT.